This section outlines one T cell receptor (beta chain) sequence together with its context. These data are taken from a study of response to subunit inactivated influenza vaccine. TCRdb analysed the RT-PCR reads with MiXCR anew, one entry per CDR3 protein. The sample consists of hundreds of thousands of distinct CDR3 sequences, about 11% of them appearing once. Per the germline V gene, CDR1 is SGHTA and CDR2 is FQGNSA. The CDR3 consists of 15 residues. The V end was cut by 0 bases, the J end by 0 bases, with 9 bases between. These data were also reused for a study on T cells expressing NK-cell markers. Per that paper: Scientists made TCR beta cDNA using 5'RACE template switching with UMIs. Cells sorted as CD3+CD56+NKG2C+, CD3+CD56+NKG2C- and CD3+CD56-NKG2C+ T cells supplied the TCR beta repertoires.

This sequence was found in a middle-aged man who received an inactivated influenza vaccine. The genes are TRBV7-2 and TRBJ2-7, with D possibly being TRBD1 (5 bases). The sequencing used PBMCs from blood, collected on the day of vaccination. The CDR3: CASSLAMDNSYEQYF. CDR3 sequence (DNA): TGTGCCAGCAGCTTAGCTATGGACAACTCCTACGAGCAGTACTTC.